Shown below are 32 T cell receptor beta chains from a single sample sequenced in a study of OX40 agonist ivuxolimab in advanced cancers. The assay was immunoSEQ multiplex PCR, and TCRdb's table has in-frame clones only and misses some. The table has about 67,000 clones, 85% seen once. The sequences come from CD4+ or CD8+ T cells sorted from blood, collected in a trial of the OX40 agonist ivuxolimab. The receptors derive from an adult with an advanced solid tumor such as melanoma, head and neck, liver or kidney cancer.

The chain couples TRBV29-1 to TRBJ1-1, with 9 bases aligning to TRBD1. CDR3 size: 15 residues. Trimming took 5 bases from V and 8 from J; bases not matched to a gene: 15. The V gene's germline CDR1 is SQVTM and CDR2 ANQGSEA. The CDR3 DNA reads TGCAGCGTTTGGCATCACACCGGGACAGGGTCCGAAGCTTTCTTT. It yields the protein CSVWHHTGTGSEAFF.

The V call is TRBV30, the J call TRBJ2-2, with D possibly TRBD2 on 7 matching bases. V lost 3 bases, J lost 7 bases, and 18 bases lay in between. The length of the CDR3 is 15 residues. CDR1 and CDR2 from the germline V gene are GTSNPN and SVGIG (reference sequence). The CDR3 spells CAWRGAGVFGGELFF. CDR3 in DNA: TGTGCCTGGAGGGGGGCGGGAGTATTCGGCGGGGAGCTGTTTTTT.

This clone was seen more than once but under ten times. J is TRBJ2-5 and V is TRBV4-1; D gene ambiguous. The V end lost 2 bases, the J end lost 1 base, and 14 bases lay between the germline ends. The CDR3 contains 16 residues. Germline V CDR1 and CDR2: MGHRA, YSYEKL. CDR3: CASSQFAAEPQETQYF. CDR3 bases: TGCGCCAGCAGCCAATTCGCGGCAGAGCCCCAAGAGACCCAGTACTTC.

The rearrangement links TRBV7-6 to TRBJ2-3, with D hard to call. This CDR3 has 15 residues. With 1 base removed from V and 3 bases from J, the gap between germline ends came to 11 bases. Germline-derived CDR1 and CDR2 are SGHVS and FNYEAQ. CDR3 sequence reads: CASSLEPVGTDTQYF. The CDR3 coding sequence is TGTGCCAGCAGCTTAGAGCCGGTGGGGACAGATACGCAGTATTTT.

The rearrangement links TRBV7-2 to TRBJ2-7, with 8 nucleotides matching TRBD1. The CDR3 is made up of 16 amino acids. The junction had 14 bases not matched to a gene; V was cut back by 5 bases and J by 5 bases. Germline CDR1 is SGHTA and CDR2 is FQGNSA. The CDR3 DNA follows: TGTGCCAGCAGCCCCTATCCTTCGCAGGGGGCCCACGAGCAGTACTTC. Amino acid sequence: CASSPYPSQGAHEQYF. Full variable domain (missing parts from reference TRBV7-2 and TRBJ2-7): GAGVSQSPSNKVTEKGKDVELRCDPISGHTALYWYRQSLGQGLEFLIYFQGNSAPDKSGLPSDRFSAERTGGSVSTLTIQRTQQEDSAVYLCASSPYPSQGAHEQYFGPGTRLTVT.

This rearrangement joins TRBV10-3 to TRBJ1-2, with TRBD1 matching 10 bases. This CDR3 spans 16 amino acids. The V segment lost 2 bases and the J segment 2 bases; nucleotides outside the gene matches: 5. Germline CDR1 and CDR2: ENHRY and SYGVKD. The CDR3 bases are TGTGCCATCAGTGAGGTAGAGGGACAGGGGAACTATGGCTACACCTTC. Translating it yields CAISEVEGQGNYGYTF.

The CDR3 nucleotides read TGTGCCAGCAGCTTCTCAGGGAACAATGAGCAGTTCTTC. Translated: CASSFSGNNEQFF. The chain has TRBV5-4 and TRBJ2-1, with a tentative D call TRBD1 (5 bases). Trimming cost V 2 bases and J 5 bases, with 8 bases left between them. The CDR3 length is 13 residues. Germline loops: CDR1 SGHNT, CDR2 YYREEE (reference sequence).

Only a few counts were recorded for this clone. The CDR3 DNA follows: TGTGCCACCTACCAAGTGGGCAGCGGGAGTCGAGATACGCAGTATTTT. Translation gives CATYQVGSGSRDTQYF. The chain links TRBV28 to TRBJ2-3; the match to TRBD2 covers 8 bases. This CDR3 is 16 amino acids long. Germline CDR1 MDHEN, CDR2 SYDVKM. J gave up 5 bases and V 10 bases, and 17 bases lay outside the gene matches.

This chain links TRBV5-1 with TRBJ1-2; D uncertain. The germline V gene has CDR1 SGHRS and CDR2 YFSETQ. The CDR3 contains 14 residues. V gave up 0 bases and J gave up 0 bases, with 6 bases separating them. CDR3 region: CASSLGGSNYGYTF. In DNA, the CDR3 is TGCGCCAGCAGCTTGGGGGGTTCTAACTATGGCTACACCTTC.

This chain joins TRBV28 and TRBJ1-2; tentatively, D is TRBD1 (6 bases). V shed 6 bases and J shed 4 bases, with 12 bases lying between them. Germline V CDR1 and CDR2: MDHEN, SYDVKM. The CDR3 length is 13 residues. The CDR3 region has the DNA TGTGCCAGCAGACCCGGGGGCGGCTATGGCTACACCTTC. This codes for CASRPGGGYGYTF.

V and J are TRBV4-1 and TRBJ2-5, with TRBD2 as a possible D gene (6 bases). Trimming removed 0 bases from V and 5 bases from J, with 16 bases in between. The germline CDR1 and CDR2 sequences are MGHRA and YSYEKL. The CDR3 totals 16 residues. CDR3 loop: CASSQDLAALGETQYF. In DNA, the CDR3 is TGCGCCAGCAGCCAAGATTTAGCGGCCCTAGGGGAGACCCAGTACTTC.

This sequence joins TRBV9 and TRBJ2-7; the D is unclear. The CDR3 consists of 14 residues. The germline CDR1 and CDR2 sequences are SGDLS and YYNGEE. V lost 4 bases, J lost 0 bases, and 11 bases lay in between. The CDR3, as DNA: TGTGCCAGCAGCTACGAGGACGGCTCCTACGAGCAGTACTTC. This gives the protein CASSYEDGSYEQYF.

This clone was detected only a few times. V gene TRBV5-1 combines with J gene TRBJ2-7; 10 positions agree with TRBD2. CDR1 and CDR2 from the germline V gene are SGHRS and YFSETQ. CDR3 size: 15 residues. J was trimmed by 7 bases and V by 2 bases; bases with no gene match: 9. This chain's CDR3 is CASSFTASGRGEQYF. The CDR3 region has the DNA TGCGCCAGCAGCTTTACGGCTAGCGGGAGAGGGGAGCAGTACTTC.

V and J are TRBV7-9 and TRBJ2-7, with a tentative D call TRBD2 (5 bases). The CDR3 runs 14 residues. Germline assignment: CDR1 SEHNR and CDR2 FQNEAQ (reference sequence). V was shortened by 3 bases and J by 3 bases, with 12 bases between the two germline ends. In nucleotides, the CDR3 is TGTGCCAGCAGCTTGGGAGAAGCCGTCTACGAGCAGTACTTC. Its translation: CASSLGEAVYEQYF. The full variable domain, rest sourced from reference TRBV7-9 and TRBJ2-7, is DTGVSQNPRHKITKRGQNVTFRCDPISEHNRLYWYRQTLGQGPEFLTYFQNEAQLEKSRLLSDRFSAERPKGSFSTLEIQRTEQGDSAMYLCASSLGEAVYEQYFGPGTRLTVT.

The table lists this clone with a count of one. The rearrangement joins TRBV21-1 to TRBJ1-1; TRBD1 is the table's D call, not checked against the DNA. TRBV21-1 is noted as a pseudogene. The CDR3 is 15 residues long. The CDR3 DNA is TGTGCCAGCAGCAAACTCGACAGGACGGGCACTGAAGCTTTCTTT. Its translation: CASSKLDRTGTEAFF.

The CDR3 loop is CASSSIGNLNQPQHF. The CDR3 region has the DNA TGTGCCAGCAGCTCCATCGGGAACCTCAATCAGCCCCAGCATTTT. The rearrangement links TRBV5-6 to TRBJ1-5; D uncertain. Germline loops: CDR1 SGHDT, CDR2 YYEEEE. The CDR3 runs 15 residues. V lost 3 bases and J lost 3, with 13 bases in between.

The chain couples TRBV5-1 to TRBJ2-5, with D possibly called TRBD1 or TRBD2 (6 bases each). The germline CDR1 and CDR2 sequences are SGHRS and YFSETQ. Trimming pared 4 bases from V and 5 bases from J, leaving 15 bases between. This CDR3 contains 14 residues. DNA of the CDR3: TGCGCCAGCAGCCCCCTGGGGGGCAGGGAGACCCAGTACTTC. Translating it yields CASSPLGGRETQYF.

The chain recombines TRBV5-4 with TRBJ1-4; perhaps TRBD1 as D (5 bases). The germline CDR1 and CDR2 sequences are SGHNT and YYREEE (reference sequence). V shed 0 bases and J shed 7 bases, with 13 bases lying between them. The CDR3 has 15 amino acids. The CDR3 sequence is CASSLGQGMSEKLFF. CDR3 nucleotides: TGTGCCAGCAGCTTGGGGCAGGGTATGAGTGAAAAACTGTTTTTT.

The gene calls are TRBV6-6 and TRBJ2-4, with TRBD1 identical over 8 bases. V trimming: 5 bases; J trimming: 7 bases; junction bases outside the gene matches: 7. This CDR3 region has 14 residues. Per germline, CDR1 MNHNY and CDR2 SVGAGI (reference sequence). The CDR3 loop is CASSPGQGGNIQYF. DNA of the CDR3: TGTGCCAGCAGTCCTGGACAGGGTGGGAACATTCAGTACTTC.

V is TRBV10-2 and J is TRBJ1-4; D not certain. The germline gives CDR1 WSHSY, CDR2 SAAADI. This CDR3 contains 14 residues. With 2 bases removed from V and 12 bases from J, the gap between germline ends came to 16 bases. The CDR3 sequence: CASSEPMISSQLFF. The CDR3 DNA sequence: TGCGCCAGCAGTGAGCCGATGATTTCCTCCCAACTGTTTTTT.

This clone has a handful of counts. This chain links TRBV7-3 with TRBJ2-2; 11 nucleotides agree with TRBD2. V lost 4 bases and J lost 4; bases outside the gene matches: 5. Germline V gene sequence: CDR1 SGHTA, CDR2 FQGTGA. The CDR3 is 16 residues long. This CDR3 is CASSSRLAGTTGELFF. The CDR3 DNA is TGTGCCAGCAGCTCCCGACTAGCGGGGACCACCGGGGAGCTGTTTTTT.

V and J are TRBV28 and TRBJ1-4, with D possibly matching TRBD1 (5 bases). The V end was cut by 1 base, the J end by 2 bases, with 8 bases between. CDR1 MDHEN and CDR2 SYDVKM come from the germline V gene. The CDR3 has 15 amino acids. The CDR3 region is CASSLLRGTNEKLFF. CDR3 sequence (DNA): TGTGCCAGCAGTTTATTAAGGGGCACTAATGAAAAACTGTTTTTT.

This chain uses TRBV9 with TRBJ2-3; 7 bases align to TRBD2. Germline-derived CDR1 and CDR2 are SGDLS and YYNGEE. The CDR3 consists of 16 residues. V lost 0 bases, J lost 4 bases, and 8 bases stayed unmatched. CDR3 in DNA: TGTGCCAGCAGCGTAGCAGCGGGACGAAGCGCAGATACGCAGTATTTT. Protein sequence: CASSVAAGRSADTQYF. The variable domain in full, with the rest retrieved from reference TRBV9 and TRBJ2-3, is DSGVTQTPKHLITATGQRVTLRCSPRSGDLSVYWYQQSLDQGLQFLIQYYNGEERAKGNILERFSAQQFPDLHSELNLSSLELGDSALYFCASSVAAGRSADTQYFGPGTRLTVL.

This clone was observed a single time. The V gene is TRBV7-9, the J gene TRBJ2-2; D is possibly TRBD1 (5 bases). V was shortened by 5 bases and J by 6 bases, with 10 bases between the two germline ends. The CDR3 consists of 13 residues. CDR1 SEHNR and CDR2 FQNEAQ come from the germline V gene (reference sequence). CDR3 amino acids: CASSNQGSGELFF. CDR3 nucleotides: TGTGCCAGCAGCAATCAGGGATCCGGGGAGCTGTTTTTT.

This clone occurred once. This chain joins TRBV28 and TRBJ1-3; D is ambiguous. CDR3 length: 10 amino acids. With 3 bases removed from V and 8 bases from J, the gap between germline ends came to 2 bases. Per the germline V gene, CDR1 is MDHEN and CDR2 is SYDVKM. CDR3 DNA: TGTGCCAGCAGTTTCGACACCATATATTTT. This translates into CASSFDTIYF.

The chain recombines TRBV29-1 with TRBJ2-1; D may match TRBD1 or TRBD2 (5 bases each). This CDR3 has 14 amino acids. Germline V gene data show CDR1 as SQVTM and CDR2 as ANQGSEA. Trimming removed 5 bases at V and 9 bases at J, with 20 bases between. The CDR3 DNA follows: TGCAGCGTTAGAAAAACGGGGCAGCCAACTGAGCAGTTCTTC. Translation gives CSVRKTGQPTEQFF.

V gene TRBV18 combines with J gene TRBJ1-1; D is undetermined. With 0 bases removed from V and 0 bases from J, the gap between germline ends came to 5 bases. CDR3 length: 14 residues. Germline CDR1 is KGHSH and CDR2 is LQKENI. The CDR3 loop is CASSPPSVNTEAFF. CDR3 sequence (DNA): TGTGCCAGCTCACCACCGTCAGTGAACACTGAAGCTTTCTTT.

The V call is TRBV4-1, the J call TRBJ2-1; D is possibly TRBD1 or TRBD2 (5 bases each). The V gene lost 4 bases and the J gene lost 4 bases, with 14 bases spanning the gap. Germline lookup yields CDR1 MGHRA and CDR2 YSYEKL. The CDR3 runs to 15 residues. CDR3 nucleotides: TGCGCCAGCAGCCCGGGGCACGGTGAGTACAATGAGCAGTTCTTC. As protein: CASSPGHGEYNEQFF.

J is TRBJ2-5 and V is TRBV5-4, with 9 bases matching TRBD1. Losses at the gene ends were 3 bases for V and 5 bases for J; bases not matched to a gene: 2. CDR1 and CDR2 (germline): SGHNT, YYREEE (reference sequence). The CDR3 covers 13 residues. CDR3 in DNA: TGTGCCAGCAGCTCTGACAGGGGGGAGACCCAGTACTTC. Translated, it gives CASSSDRGETQYF.

This chain links TRBV2 with TRBJ1-4; D gene uncertain. Germline values: CDR1 SNHLY, CDR2 FYNNEI. With 8 bases removed from V and 2 bases from J, the gap between germline ends came to 9 bases. The CDR3 totals 13 residues. The CDR3 nucleotides are TGTGCCAGCGGTCAGTGGACTAATGAAAAACTGTTTTTT. Protein product: CASGQWTNEKLFF.

This chain uses TRBV4-2 with TRBJ2-7; 10 bases are a match to TRBD2. Germline V gene lookup returns CDR1 LGHNA and CDR2 YNFKEQ. The V and J ends lost 0 bases and 2 bases, in that order; junction bases with no gene match: 7. CDR3 length equals 17 residues. The CDR3 nucleotides are TGTGCCAGCAGCCAAGATCTAAATAGCGGGGGGACCTACGAGCAGTACTTC. It encodes CASSQDLNSGGTYEQYF.

V is TRBV5-5 and J is TRBJ1-2, with D unclear. V was shortened by 4 bases and J by 2 bases, with 9 bases between the two germline ends. Per germline, CDR1 SGHKS and CDR2 YYEKEE (reference sequence). The CDR3 is 13 residues long. CDR3: CASSGRVNYGYTF. Written as DNA, the CDR3 is TGTGCCAGCAGCGGACGGGTCAACTATGGCTACACCTTC.